Listed here are 21 T cell receptor beta chains from one sample, sequenced in a study of identifying expanded T cells in peripheral blood (dated by TCRdb to the late 2010s). Library preparation was by the immunoSEQ multiplex PCR assay. TCRdb took this table from immuneACCESS and kept in-frame rearrangements with V and J called. Such tables lack part of the clones; where checked against another copy, unresolved V genes explain under half of the gap, and the rest is unexplained. The sample table lists 100,000 to 150,000 clones, approximately 80% of them with a count of one. Together, the top ten hold around 3.3% of the sample. The sequenced sample consisted of blood. The receptors shown here come from a person between 18 and 75 years old in good health.

The sample holds a few counts of this clone. The chain couples TRBV5-5 to TRBJ1-3, with D unclear. Trimming left V 1 base short and J 8 bases short, with 16 bases between. The CDR3 has 15 amino acids. The germline V gene encodes CDR1 SGHKS and CDR2 YYEKEE (reference sequence). As DNA, the CDR3 is TGTGCCAGCAGCTTGCTGGGCGCGGGGTGGGACACCATATATTTT. Amino acids: CASSLLGAGWDTIYF.

The V call is TRBV9, the J call TRBJ1-2, with 11 bases aligning to TRBD1. From germline, CDR1 is SGDLS and CDR2 YYNGEE. Losses at the gene ends were 4 bases for V and 6 bases for J; bases not matched to a gene: 8. The CDR3 sequence is 15 residues long. CDR3 protein: CASSPRTGGVHGYTF. As DNA, the CDR3 is TGTGCCAGCAGCCCCCGGACAGGGGGCGTTCATGGCTACACCTTC. Together with reference TRBV9 and TRBJ1-2, the CDR3 gives the full variable domain: DSGVTQTPKHLITATGQRVTLRCSPRSGDLSVYWYQQSLDQGLQFLIQYYNGEERAKGNILERFSAQQFPDLHSELNLSSLELGDSALYFCASSPRTGGVHGYTFGSGTRLTVV.

The rearrangement links TRBV7-2 to TRBJ2-4; the D gene is possibly TRBD1 (6 bases). Trimming took 5 bases from V and 5 from J, leaving 7 bases between them. Germline lookup yields CDR1 SGHTA and CDR2 FQGNSA. This CDR3 contains 12 residues. The CDR3 DNA follows: TGTGCCAGCAGCCGACAGGAAAACATTCAGTACTTC. It yields the protein CASSRQENIQYF.

This clone was seen at least ten times. This chain links TRBV27 with TRBJ2-7; D is uncertain. The germline V gene has CDR1 MNHEY and CDR2 SMNVEV (reference sequence). With 6 bases removed from V and 4 bases from J, the gap between germline ends came to 16 bases. This CDR3 spans 14 amino acids. The CDR3 loop reads CASRSSGPLYEQYF. The CDR3 DNA reads TGTGCCAGCAGGTCATCGGGCCCCTTGTACGAGCAGTACTTC.

This rearrangement joins TRBV7-9 to TRBJ1-2, with D hard to call. V lost 6 bases and J 2 bases, leaving 10 bases between the germline ends. CDR1 SEHNR and CDR2 FQNEAQ come from the germline V gene (reference sequence). This CDR3 is 13 amino acids long. Written as DNA, the CDR3 is TGTGCCAGCAGGGGGAGGGAAAACTATGGCTACACCTTC. Residues: CASRGRENYGYTF.

This clone was counted a single time. The rearrangement links TRBV7-2 to TRBJ2-7; 7 bases line up with TRBD2. Germline assignment: CDR1 SGHTA and CDR2 FQGNSA. The CDR3 is 14 amino acids. V shed 5 bases, J shed 3 bases, and the junction held 7 bases outside the gene matches. The CDR3 loop reads CASSPLRGGYEQYF. The DNA for the CDR3 is TGTGCCAGCAGCCCCCTCCGCGGGGGCTACGAGCAGTACTTC.

This clone was counted between two and nine times. The chain recombines TRBV29-1 with TRBJ1-1; D ambiguous. This CDR3 region has 13 residues. Germline V lookup: CDR1 SQVTM, CDR2 ANQGSEA. Trimming shortened V by 5 bases and J by 1 base, and 11 bases separated the two germline ends. The CDR3 here is CSVMRGGNTEAFF. The CDR3 DNA reads as TGCAGCGTTATGCGTGGTGGGAACACTGAAGCTTTCTTT.

V is TRBV18 and J is TRBJ1-2, with D tentatively TRBD1 (5 bases). This CDR3 has 15 amino acids. With 4 bases removed from V and 4 bases from J, the gap between germline ends came to 16 bases. Germline V gene lookup returns CDR1 KGHSH and CDR2 LQKENI. CDR3 DNA sequence: TGTGCCAGCTCACAATCGCAGGGCTCTTCCTATGGCTACACCTTC. Residues: CASSQSQGSSYGYTF.

This clone was seen only once. The V and J genes are TRBV19 and TRBJ1-1; D is ambiguous. Trimming removed 3 bases at V and 2 bases at J, with 4 bases between. The germline V gene encodes CDR1 LNHDA and CDR2 SQIVND (reference sequence). CDR3 length: 12 amino acids. DNA for the CDR3: TGTGCCAGTAGTATCCATAACACTGAAGCTTTCTTT. Its protein product is CASSIHNTEAFF.

The chain recombines TRBV6-5 with TRBJ2-1; the D gene is possibly TRBD1 (6 bases). The CDR3 is made up of 14 amino acids. CDR1 is MNHEY and CDR2 is SVGAGI in the germline V gene. V lost 2 bases and J lost 7, with 12 bases in between. The CDR3 DNA reads TGTGCCAGCAGTTACCTTTCCAGGGGTAATGAGCAGTTCTTC. This translates into CASSYLSRGNEQFF.

The chain combines TRBV27 with TRBJ1-4; 7 bases are a match to TRBD1. With 6 bases clipped from V and 8 bases from J, the junction kept 9 bases outside the gene matches. The germline V gene has CDR1 MNHEY and CDR2 SMNVEV (reference sequence). CDR3 length: 14 residues. CDR3 nucleotide sequence: TGTGCCAGCAGCCTACAGGGGACGGGGGAAAAACTGTTTTTT. Translating it yields CASSLQGTGEKLFF.

This sequence joins TRBV5-6 and TRBJ1-5; D is uncertain. Germline CDR1 SGHDT, CDR2 YYEEEE. The CDR3 covers 14 residues. V was cut by 1 base and J by 0 bases, with 5 bases left in between. The CDR3 loop is CASSLRLSNQPQHF. The CDR3 DNA follows: TGTGCCAGCAGCTTGCGCCTTAGCAATCAGCCCCAGCATTTT.

The J gene is TRBJ1-4, the V gene TRBV5-4, with TRBD1 identical over 11 bases. This CDR3 region has 17 residues. Per the germline V gene, CDR1 is SGHNT and CDR2 is YYREEE (reference sequence). V shed 3 bases, J shed 7 bases, and the junction held 11 bases outside the gene matches. The CDR3 coding sequence is TGTGCCAGCAGCTCTTGGACAGGGGGCTTGTTAACTGAAAAACTGTTTTTT. This sequence encodes CASSSWTGGLLTEKLFF.

This clone was seen only a few times. The CDR3 region is CASSLSGTRGNEQFF. The DNA of the CDR3 is TGTGCCAGCAGTTTGAGTGGGACTAGGGGGAATGAGCAGTTCTTC. The V gene is TRBV2, the J gene TRBJ2-1; 8 bases fit TRBD2. The CDR3 totals 15 residues. Germline V CDR1 and CDR2: SNHLY, FYNNEI. The J segment lost 7 bases and the V segment lost 5 bases, leaving 10 bases of the junction unmatched.

The J gene is TRBJ2-7, the V gene TRBV10-3; D is tentatively TRBD1 or TRBD2 (5 bases each). This CDR3 has 14 residues. The V gene's germline CDR1 is ENHRY and CDR2 SYGVKD. The ends were cut back, 5 bases at V and 5 bases at J, with 16 bases in the middle. DNA of the CDR3: TGTGCCATCAGTAGACAGTCCTTGGGGGACGAGCAGTACTTC. Its translation is CAISRQSLGDEQYF.

The chain joins TRBV6-5 to TRBJ2-7; the D gene is possibly TRBD2 (6 bases). This CDR3 is built from 15 residues. Germline CDR1 and CDR2: MNHEY and SVGAGI. V was cut by 2 bases and J by 3 bases, with 14 bases left in between. The CDR3 DNA follows: TGTGCCAGCAGTTACGGAAAGGCCGGGAGCTACGAGCAGTACTTC. Its translation: CASSYGKAGSYEQYF.

The rearrangement links TRBV18 to TRBJ2-5; 8 bases align to TRBD1. V gave up 3 bases and J gave up 3 bases; unmatched junction bases: 0. The V gene's germline CDR1 is KGHSH and CDR2 LQKENI. The CDR3 contains 13 residues. The CDR3 bases are TGTGCCAGCTCACCGGACAGGGAAGAGACCCAGTACTTC. It encodes CASSPDREETQYF.

This clone has just one count. The CDR3 is CASSLVPGQGASPLHF. The CDR3 DNA sequence: TGTGCCAGCAGCTTGGTTCCGGGACAGGGGGCTTCACCCCTCCACTTT. The rearrangement uses TRBV5-4 and TRBJ1-6; 12 bases map to TRBD1. Germline V gene lookup returns CDR1 SGHNT and CDR2 YYREEE (reference sequence). V was clipped by 0 bases and J by 9 bases; unmatched bases: 4. CDR3 length: 16 residues.

In its sample, this clone was seen once. The chain recombines TRBV5-4 with TRBJ1-2, with D maybe TRBD1 (5 bases). The V and J ends lost 4 bases and 8 bases respectively, with 15 bases between them. The CDR3 loop spans 13 amino acids. Germline V gives CDR1 SGHNT, CDR2 YYREEE (reference sequence). As DNA, the CDR3 is TGTGCCAGCAGCCTGGGGGGGTTTAGGGGCTACACCTTC. The encoded protein is CASSLGGFRGYTF.

This clone was found once. V is TRBV6-6 and J is TRBJ2-1; 10 bases match TRBD2. Trimming took 4 bases from V and 9 from J; bases not matched to a gene: 6. Germline V gene lookup returns CDR1 MNHNY and CDR2 SVGAGI (reference sequence). CDR3 length equals 14 residues. The CDR3 region is CASSFQRGGREQFF. CDR3 bases: TGTGCCAGCAGTTTCCAGCGGGGGGGCCGTGAGCAGTTCTTC.

The chain couples TRBV5-6 to TRBJ1-2, with D uncertain. The CDR3 length is 14 residues. The germline CDR1 and CDR2 sequences are SGHDT and YYEEEE. Trimming stripped 0 bases from V and 0 bases from J, with 6 bases between. CDR3 residues: CASSLGVANYGYTF. CDR3 bases: TGTGCCAGCAGCTTGGGGGTGGCTAACTATGGCTACACCTTC.